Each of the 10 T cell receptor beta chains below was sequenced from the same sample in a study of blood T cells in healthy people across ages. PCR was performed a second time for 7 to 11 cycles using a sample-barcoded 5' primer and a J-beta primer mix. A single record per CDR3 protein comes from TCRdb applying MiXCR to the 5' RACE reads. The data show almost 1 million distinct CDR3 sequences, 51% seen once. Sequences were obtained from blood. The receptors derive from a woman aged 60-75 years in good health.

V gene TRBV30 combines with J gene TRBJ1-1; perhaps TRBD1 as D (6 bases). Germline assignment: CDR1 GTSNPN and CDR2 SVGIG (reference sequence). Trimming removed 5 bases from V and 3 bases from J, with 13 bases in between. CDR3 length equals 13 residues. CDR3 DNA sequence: TGTGCCTGGGTCTGGGGGGCCTACACTGAAGCTTTCTTT. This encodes CAWVWGAYTEAFF.

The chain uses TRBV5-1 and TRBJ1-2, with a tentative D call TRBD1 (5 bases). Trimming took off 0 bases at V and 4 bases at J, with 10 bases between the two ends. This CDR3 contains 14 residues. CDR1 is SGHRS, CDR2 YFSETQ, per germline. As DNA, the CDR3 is TGCGCCAGCAGCTTGGGACAGTCCACCTATGGCTACACCTTC. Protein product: CASSLGQSTYGYTF.

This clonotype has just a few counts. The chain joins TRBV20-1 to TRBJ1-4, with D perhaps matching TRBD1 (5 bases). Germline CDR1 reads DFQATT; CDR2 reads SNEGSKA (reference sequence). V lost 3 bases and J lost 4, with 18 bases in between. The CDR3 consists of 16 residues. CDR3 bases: TGCAGTGCTAGTTACGGAGCTGGGGGTGGTAATGAAAAACTGTTTTTT. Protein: CSASYGAGGGNEKLFF.

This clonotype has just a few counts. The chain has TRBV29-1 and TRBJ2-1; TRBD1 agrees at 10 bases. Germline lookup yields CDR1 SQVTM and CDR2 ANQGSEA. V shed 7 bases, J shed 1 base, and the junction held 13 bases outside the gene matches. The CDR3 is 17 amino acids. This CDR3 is CSGRQGAVSWSYNEQFF. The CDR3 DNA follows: TGCAGCGGGAGACAGGGGGCCGTCTCGTGGTCCTACAATGAGCAGTTCTTC.

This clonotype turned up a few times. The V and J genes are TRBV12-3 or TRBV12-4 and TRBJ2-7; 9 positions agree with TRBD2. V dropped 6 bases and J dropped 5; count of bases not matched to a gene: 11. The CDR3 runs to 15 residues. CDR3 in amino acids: CASSATLAGYNEQYF. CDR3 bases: TGTGCCAGCAGCGCCACCCTAGCGGGATACAACGAGCAGTACTTC.

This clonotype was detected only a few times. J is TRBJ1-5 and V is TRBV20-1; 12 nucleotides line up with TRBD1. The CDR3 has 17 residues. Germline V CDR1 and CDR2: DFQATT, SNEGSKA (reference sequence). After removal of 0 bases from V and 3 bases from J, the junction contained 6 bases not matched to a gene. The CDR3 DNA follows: TGCAGTGCTAGAGACCCGGGACAGGGGGCCACCAATCAGCCCCAGCATTTT. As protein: CSARDPGQGATNQPQHF.

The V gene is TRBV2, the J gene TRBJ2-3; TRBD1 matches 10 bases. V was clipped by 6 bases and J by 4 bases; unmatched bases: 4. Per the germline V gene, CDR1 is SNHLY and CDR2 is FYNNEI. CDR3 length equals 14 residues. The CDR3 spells CASRDRGLADTQYF. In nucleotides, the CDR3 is TGTGCCAGCAGAGACAGGGGGCTCGCAGATACGCAGTATTTT.

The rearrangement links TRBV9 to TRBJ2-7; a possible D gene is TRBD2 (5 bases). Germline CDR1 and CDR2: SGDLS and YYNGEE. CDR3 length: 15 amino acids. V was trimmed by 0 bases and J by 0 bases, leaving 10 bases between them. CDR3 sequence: CASSVGRRSSYEQYF. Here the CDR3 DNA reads TGTGCCAGCAGCGTAGGTCGGAGGAGCTCCTACGAGCAGTACTTC.

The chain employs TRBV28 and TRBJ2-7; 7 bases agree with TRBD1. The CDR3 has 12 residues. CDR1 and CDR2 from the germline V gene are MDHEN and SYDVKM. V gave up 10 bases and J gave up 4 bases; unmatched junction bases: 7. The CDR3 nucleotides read TGTGCCACAGACAGGGCTGGGTACGAGCAGTACTTC. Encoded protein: CATDRAGYEQYF.

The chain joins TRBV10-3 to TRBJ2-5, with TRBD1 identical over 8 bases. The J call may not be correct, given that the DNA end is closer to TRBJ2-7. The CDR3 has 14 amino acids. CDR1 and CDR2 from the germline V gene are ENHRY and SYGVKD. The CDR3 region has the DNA TGTGCCATCAGTCCGGGACAGGACCACTACGAGCAGTACTTC. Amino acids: CAISPGQDHYEQYF.